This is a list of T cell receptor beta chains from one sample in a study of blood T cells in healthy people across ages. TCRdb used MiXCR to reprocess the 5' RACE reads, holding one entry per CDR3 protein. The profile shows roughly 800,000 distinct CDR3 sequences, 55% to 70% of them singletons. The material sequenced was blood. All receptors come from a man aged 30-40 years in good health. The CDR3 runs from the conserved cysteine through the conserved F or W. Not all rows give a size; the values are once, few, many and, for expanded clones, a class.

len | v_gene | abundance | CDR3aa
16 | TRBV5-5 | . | CASNRLWDGPNTEAFF
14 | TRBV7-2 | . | CASRIQGADSPLHF
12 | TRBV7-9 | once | CASSPTRYGYTF
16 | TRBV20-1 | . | CSAISNTGTSSYEQYF
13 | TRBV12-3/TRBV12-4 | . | CASRKTASYTQYF
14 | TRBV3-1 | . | CASSQNREGNIQYF
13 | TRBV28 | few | CASSPAGEETQYF
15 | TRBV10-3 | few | CAISESIGTAYGYTF
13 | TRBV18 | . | CASSSPSGDTQYF
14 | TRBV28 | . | CASRAGTGGYEQYF
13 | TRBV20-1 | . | CSAPGPTTNEQFF
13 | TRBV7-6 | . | CASRGSSNEKLFF
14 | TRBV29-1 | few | CSVAGTAQDSEQFF
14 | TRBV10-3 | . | CAIGPSTSTDTQYF
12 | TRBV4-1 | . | CASSYPGSEQYF
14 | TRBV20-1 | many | CSAQTTGLWNEQYF
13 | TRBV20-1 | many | CSTVRNVTDTQYF
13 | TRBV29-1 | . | CSVESLAFNEQFF
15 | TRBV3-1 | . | CASSPWDREYTEAFF
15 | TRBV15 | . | CATSRERDRVYEQYF
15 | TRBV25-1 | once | CASSEKDRGNSPLHF
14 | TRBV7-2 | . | CASSPGFIQETQYF
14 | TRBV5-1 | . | CASSQDREDSPLHF
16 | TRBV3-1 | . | CASSQGGGPTTYGYTF
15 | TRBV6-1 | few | CASSPPTGDNYGYTF
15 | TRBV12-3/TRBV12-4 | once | CASSLWLNSNQPQHF
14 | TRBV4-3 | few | CASSQETTVSTQYF
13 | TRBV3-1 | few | CASSQDGPSGYTF
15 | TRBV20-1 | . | CSGDRRLATSREQYF
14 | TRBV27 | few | CASSTGTTYNEQFF
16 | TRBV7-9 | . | CASSPHSQRLVNEQFF
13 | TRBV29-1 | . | CGGVARGGDTQYF
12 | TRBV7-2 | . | CASSLSGLGYTF
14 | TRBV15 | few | CATSTGTGTYEQYF
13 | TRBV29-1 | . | CSVDRQGLETQYF
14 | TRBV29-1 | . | CSHGGQDDTGELFF
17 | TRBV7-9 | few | CASSLAAAGLIGRGQYF
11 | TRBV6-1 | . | CASKREPTQYF
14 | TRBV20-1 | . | CSAEGAGPTDTQYF
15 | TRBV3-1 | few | CASSQPSGSSHEQYF
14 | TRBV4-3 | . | CASSQDGRGTEAFF
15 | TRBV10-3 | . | CAISDPTGGGQPQHF
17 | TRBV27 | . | CASSLSGPTRKVVTQYF
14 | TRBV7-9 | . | CASSLDGGTYEQYF
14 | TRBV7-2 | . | CASSPRGARQPQHF
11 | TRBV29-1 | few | CSVREVYEQYF
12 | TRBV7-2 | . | CASSVGGGQQFF
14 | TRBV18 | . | CASSPRSANNEQFF
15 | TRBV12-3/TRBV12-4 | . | CASAPGTGHLEKQYF
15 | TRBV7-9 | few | CASSSPTRGNYGYTF
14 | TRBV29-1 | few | CSVSVGDSTDTQYF
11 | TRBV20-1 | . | CSAREVGEQYF
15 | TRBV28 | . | CASSPPGTTNAEQYF